This TCR beta chain was recovered during a study of memory CD4+ T cells and cytomegalovirus serostatus. Profiling relied on immunoSEQ multiplex PCR, and the TCRdb table lists in-frame clones only, not all of them. The table includes under 55,000 clones, 80% to 90% detected once. Trimming took 3 bases from V and 2 from J; bases not matched to a gene: 6. The germline gives CDR1 SGHTA, CDR2 FQGNSA. CDR3 length: 19 amino acids. Single viable CD3+CD4+CD8-CD45RO+ cells were sorted as the memory CD4+ T cells. V and J are TRBV7-2 and TRBJ2-6, with TRBD2 matching 14 bases. This clonotype originated in an adult in good health and CMV-seropositive. Source material: memory CD4+ T cells from blood. The CDR3 DNA follows: TGTGCCAGCAGCTTGCTATCGGGACTAGCGGGAGCTGGGGCCAACGTCCTGACTTTC. Translation: CASSLLSGLAGAGANVLTF.